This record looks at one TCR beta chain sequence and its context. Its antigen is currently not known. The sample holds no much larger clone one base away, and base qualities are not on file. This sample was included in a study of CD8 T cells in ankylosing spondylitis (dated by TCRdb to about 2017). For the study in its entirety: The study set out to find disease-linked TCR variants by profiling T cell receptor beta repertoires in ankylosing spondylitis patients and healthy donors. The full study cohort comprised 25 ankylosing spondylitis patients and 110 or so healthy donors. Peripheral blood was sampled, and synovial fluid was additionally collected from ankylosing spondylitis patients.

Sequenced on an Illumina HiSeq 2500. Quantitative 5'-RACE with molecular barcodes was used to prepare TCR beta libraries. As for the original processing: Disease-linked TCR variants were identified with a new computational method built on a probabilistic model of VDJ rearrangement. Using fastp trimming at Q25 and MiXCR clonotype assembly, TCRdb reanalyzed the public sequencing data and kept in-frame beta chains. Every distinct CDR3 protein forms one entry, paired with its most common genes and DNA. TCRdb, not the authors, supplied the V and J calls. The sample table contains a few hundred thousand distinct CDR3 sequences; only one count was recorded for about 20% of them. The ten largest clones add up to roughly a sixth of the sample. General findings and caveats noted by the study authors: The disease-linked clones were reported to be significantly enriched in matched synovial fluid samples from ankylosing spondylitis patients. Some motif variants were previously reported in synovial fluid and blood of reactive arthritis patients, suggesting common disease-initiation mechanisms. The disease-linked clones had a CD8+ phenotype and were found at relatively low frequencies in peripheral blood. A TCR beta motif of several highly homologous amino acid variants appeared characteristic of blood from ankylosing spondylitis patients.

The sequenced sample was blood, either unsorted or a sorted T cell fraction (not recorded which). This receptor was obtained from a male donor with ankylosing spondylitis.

The DNA reads as follows: TGTGCCAGCAATAAGCGGGGTTACGACGAGCAGTACTTC. The encoded protein is CASNKRGYDEQYF. Recombination connected TRBV5-8 to TRBJ2-7; 7 central bases correspond to TRBD2. Compared with germline, V lacks 6 bases and J lacks 5 bases; bases without a gene match: 8. According to the germline V gene, CDR1 reads SGHTS and CDR2 reads YDEGEE. From the cysteine through the phenylalanine, the CDR3 covers 13 amino acids. CDR3 DNA is the only sequence kept; it has 39 bases, read in frame from the first base. Outside the CDR3, residues come from the reference TRBV5-8 and TRBJ2-7 proteins, so the full variable domain is: EAGVTQSPTHLIKTRGQQATLRCSPISGHTSVYWYQQALGLGLQFLLWYDEGEERNRGNFPPRFSGRQFPNYSSELNVNALELEDSALYLCASNKRGYDEQYFGPGTRLTVT.